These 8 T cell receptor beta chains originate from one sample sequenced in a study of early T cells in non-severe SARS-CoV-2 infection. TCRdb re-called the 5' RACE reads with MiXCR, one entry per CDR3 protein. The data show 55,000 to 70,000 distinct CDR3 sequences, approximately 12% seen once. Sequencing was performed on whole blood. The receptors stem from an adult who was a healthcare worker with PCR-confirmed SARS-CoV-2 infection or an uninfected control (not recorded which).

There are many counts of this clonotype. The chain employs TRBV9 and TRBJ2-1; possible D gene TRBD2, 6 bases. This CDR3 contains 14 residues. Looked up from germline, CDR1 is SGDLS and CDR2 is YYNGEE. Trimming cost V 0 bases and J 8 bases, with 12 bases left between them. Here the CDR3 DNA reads TGTGCCAGCAGCGTAGGCGGGACGTCAGATGAGCAGTTCTTC. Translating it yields CASSVGGTSDEQFF.

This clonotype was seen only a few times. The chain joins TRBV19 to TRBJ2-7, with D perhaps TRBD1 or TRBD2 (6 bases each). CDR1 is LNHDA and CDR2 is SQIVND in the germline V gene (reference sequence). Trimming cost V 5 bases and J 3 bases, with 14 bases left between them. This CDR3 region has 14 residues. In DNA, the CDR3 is TGTGCCAGTAGTCCCCGGGGGCCATTCTACGAGCAGTACTTC. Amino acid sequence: CASSPRGPFYEQYF.

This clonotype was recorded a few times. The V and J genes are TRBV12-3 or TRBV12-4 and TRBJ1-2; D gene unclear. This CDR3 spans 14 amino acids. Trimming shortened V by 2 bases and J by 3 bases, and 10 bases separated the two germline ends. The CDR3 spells CASSLYGLDYGYTF. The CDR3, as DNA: TGTGCCAGCAGTTTATATGGGTTGGACTATGGCTACACCTTC.

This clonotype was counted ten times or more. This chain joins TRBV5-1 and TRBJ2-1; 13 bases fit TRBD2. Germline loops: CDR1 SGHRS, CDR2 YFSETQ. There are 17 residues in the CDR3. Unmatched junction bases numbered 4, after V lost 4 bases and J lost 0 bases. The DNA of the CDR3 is TGCGCCAGCAGCGTGAGGACTAGCGGGAGCTCCTACAATGAGCAGTTCTTC. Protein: CASSVRTSGSSYNEQFF.

In nucleotides, the CDR3 is TGCGCCAGCAGCCGCGACGGCGGGAGGGCAGCAGATACGCAGTATTTT. As protein: CASSRDGGRAADTQYF. The chain has TRBV5-1 and TRBJ2-3; 9 nucleotides line up with TRBD2. Germline CDR1 is SGHRS and CDR2 is YFSETQ. The CDR3 is made up of 16 amino acids. J lost 4 bases, V lost 4 bases, and 10 bases had no gene match.

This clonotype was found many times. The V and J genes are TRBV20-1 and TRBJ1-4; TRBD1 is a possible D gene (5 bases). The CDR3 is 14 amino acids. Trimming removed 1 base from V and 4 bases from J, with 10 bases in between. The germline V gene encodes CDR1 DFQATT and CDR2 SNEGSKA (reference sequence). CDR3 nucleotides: TGCAGTGCTAGAGGGGGCGCAGATAATGAAAAACTGTTTTTT. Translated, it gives CSARGGADNEKLFF.

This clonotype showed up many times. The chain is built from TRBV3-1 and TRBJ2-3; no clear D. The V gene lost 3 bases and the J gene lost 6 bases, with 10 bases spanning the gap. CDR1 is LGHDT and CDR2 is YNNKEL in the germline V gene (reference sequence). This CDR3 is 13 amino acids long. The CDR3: CASSHARPDTQYF. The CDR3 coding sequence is TGTGCCAGCAGCCATGCGCGACCCGATACGCAGTATTTT.

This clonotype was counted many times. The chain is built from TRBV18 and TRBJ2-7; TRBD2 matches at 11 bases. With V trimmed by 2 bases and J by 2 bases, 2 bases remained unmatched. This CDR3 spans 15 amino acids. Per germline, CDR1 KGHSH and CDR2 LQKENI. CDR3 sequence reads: CASSPGTSGTYEQYF. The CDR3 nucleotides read TGTGCCAGCTCACCAGGGACTAGCGGCACCTACGAGCAGTACTTC.